These 31 T cell receptor beta chains share one sample of origin, sequenced in a study of CD8+ T cells in alopecia areata. TCR sequencing used cDNA made by reverse transcription of extracted RNA. Measured with immunoSEQ multiplex PCR; TCRdb has only the in-frame clones, and not every one. The sample shows roughly 140,000 clones, about three fifths of them seen only once. Sequencing was done on a sample of CD8+ T cells sorted from blood. These receptors all come from a human donor in good health.

The chain links TRBV20-1 to TRBJ2-5, with D hard to call. The CDR3 is 10 amino acids. Germline lookup yields CDR1 DFQATT and CDR2 SNEGSKA (reference sequence). Deletions cut 6 bases from V and 5 bases from J, with 7 bases between. The CDR3 sequence is CSASGETQYF. CDR3 in DNA: TGCAGTGCATCTGGGGAGACCCAGTACTTC.

The V gene is TRBV30, the J gene TRBJ1-1; the D gene is possibly TRBD1 (6 bases). V lost 0 bases and J lost 6, with 20 bases in between. The length of the CDR3 is 16 residues. CDR1 and CDR2 (germline): GTSNPN, SVGIG (reference sequence). The CDR3 here is CAWSVEGGRGTSEAFF. CDR3 bases: TGTGCCTGGAGTGTAGAGGGGGGCCGGGGGACCTCTGAAGCTTTCTTT. Full variable domain (missing parts from reference TRBV30 and TRBJ1-1): SQTIHQWPATLVQPVGSPLSLECTVEGTSNPNLYWYRQAAGRGLQLLFYSVGIGQISSEVPQNLSASRPQDRQFILSSKKLLLSDSGFYLCAWSVEGGRGTSEAFFGQGTRLTVV.

This chain links TRBV2 with TRBJ1-1; no definite D call. The V gene lost 4 bases and the J gene lost 0 bases, with 6 bases spanning the gap. The CDR3 totals 13 residues. Germline loops: CDR1 SNHLY, CDR2 FYNNEI. DNA of the CDR3: TGTGCCAGCAGTGTCGCAGTGAACACTGAAGCTTTCTTT. Encoded protein: CASSVAVNTEAFF. Combining the CDR3 with reference TRBV2 and TRBJ1-1 gives the whole variable domain EPEVTQTPSHQVTQMGQEVILRCVPISNHLYFYWYRQILGQKVEFLVSFYNNEISEKSEIFDDQFSVERPDGSNFTLKIRSTKLEDSAMYFCASSVAVNTEAFFGQGTRLTVV.

J is TRBJ1-1 and V is TRBV7-9; D gene unclear. The V end lost 1 base, the J end lost 1 base, and 10 bases lay between the germline ends. This CDR3 has 15 amino acids. Germline V lookup: CDR1 SEHNR, CDR2 FQNEAQ (reference sequence). The CDR3 DNA reads TGTGCCAGCAGCTTAGGGCAGGCTGGGAACACTGAAGCTTTCTTT. This gives the protein CASSLGQAGNTEAFF.

V gene TRBV5-1 combines with J gene TRBJ2-7, with D possibly being TRBD1 (6 bases). CDR1 SGHRS and CDR2 YFSETQ come from the germline V gene. Trimming removed 0 bases from V and 3 bases from J, with 10 bases in between. CDR3 length: 14 residues. The CDR3 sequence is CASSLGDTSYEQYF. The CDR3 DNA sequence: TGCGCCAGCAGCTTGGGGGACACGAGCTACGAGCAGTACTTC.

In its sample, this clone was seen a few times. The rearrangement links TRBV6-5 to TRBJ2-2; TRBD1 agrees at 7 bases. The trim removed 4 bases at V and 3 bases at J, leaving 5 bases unmatched. This CDR3 has 15 amino acids. Per germline, CDR1 MNHEY and CDR2 SVGAGI. The CDR3 DNA is TGTGCCAGCAGTTCAACGACAGGGTACACCGGGGAGCTGTTTTTT. It codes for CASSSTTGYTGELFF.

The gene calls are TRBV5-8 and TRBJ2-3; 8 nucleotides line up with TRBD2. V was clipped by 0 bases and J by 2 bases; unmatched bases: 8. Germline V gene lookup returns CDR1 SGHTS and CDR2 YDEGEE. This CDR3 contains 17 residues. The CDR3 DNA reads as TGTGCCAGCAGCTTGGGTACAGCGGGAGCCCTCACAGATACGCAGTATTTT. Its translation is CASSLGTAGALTDTQYF.

The genes are TRBV23-1 and TRBJ2-5, with TRBD1 as a possible D gene (6 bases). TRBV23-1 is labeled an ORF, and its function is uncertain. The CDR3 runs to 14 residues. The V end was cut by 7 bases, the J end by 4 bases, with 16 bases between. CDR3 DNA sequence: TGCGCCAGCATCCTTACCAGGGGAAGAGAGACCCAGTACTTC. Translation: CASILTRGRETQYF.

The CDR3 protein is CASSSKWQGRAEQYF. DNA of the CDR3: TGTGCCAGCAGCTCCAAATGGCAGGGGCGAGCCGAGCAGTACTTC. The chain uses TRBV11-1 and TRBJ2-7, with a possible D match to TRBD1 (6 bases). The CDR3 covers 15 residues. Germline V gene lookup returns CDR1 SGHAT and CDR2 FQDESV (reference sequence). Trimming removed 4 bases from V and 6 bases from J, with 19 bases in between. The whole variable domain, filled in from reference TRBV11-1 and TRBJ2-7, reads EAEVAQSPRYKITEKSQAVAFWCDPISGHATLYWYRQILGQGPELLVQFQDESVVDDSQLPKDRFSAERLKGVDSTLKIQPAELGDSAMYLCASSSKWQGRAEQYFGPGTRLTVT.

This clone was seen only a few times. This chain uses TRBV7-3 with TRBJ2-1, with a possible D match to TRBD2 (5 bases). The CDR3 totals 15 residues. Germline assignment: CDR1 SGHTA and CDR2 FQGTGA. The ends were cut back, 2 bases at V and 1 base at J, with 9 bases in the middle. CDR3 loop: CASSLLSASYNEQFF. CDR3 DNA: TGTGCCAGCAGCTTACTTAGCGCATCCTACAATGAGCAGTTCTTC.

This chain connects TRBV13 to TRBJ2-1; 10 bases are a match to TRBD1. The length of the CDR3 is 13 residues. Germline CDR1 reads PRHDT; CDR2 reads FYEKMQ (reference sequence). V lost 6 bases, J lost 9 bases, and 5 bases stayed unmatched. CDR3 sequence reads: CASRRQGAGEQFF. CDR3 in DNA: TGTGCCAGCAGGCGACAGGGGGCGGGTGAGCAGTTCTTC.

This clone occurred a few times. The chain has TRBV6-5 and TRBJ1-1; D gene uncertain. This CDR3 has 13 amino acids. CDR1 and CDR2 from the germline V gene are MNHEY and SVGAGI. Trimming pared 6 bases from V and 0 bases from J, leaving 8 bases between. The CDR3 DNA reads TGTGCCAGCAGGCAATCAATGAACACTGAAGCTTTCTTT. As protein: CASRQSMNTEAFF.

The chain carries TRBV7-7 and TRBJ2-3, with 7 bases that match TRBD2. This CDR3 spans 13 amino acids. The germline gives CDR1 SSHAT, CDR2 FNYEAQ (reference sequence). V trimming: 8 bases; J trimming: 2 bases; junction bases outside the gene matches: 4. CDR3 bases: TGTGCCAGCTCCGGGACTAACACAGATACGCAGTATTTT. Protein product: CASSGTNTDTQYF.

Remarks on this clone: The same CDR3 is also encoded by other DNA sequences in this sample. The chain employs TRBV7-9 and TRBJ2-5; D unresolved. The CDR3 loop spans 11 amino acids. V was trimmed by 5 bases and J by 5 bases, leaving 6 bases between them. CDR1 is SEHNR and CDR2 is FQNEAQ in the germline V gene (reference sequence). This CDR3 reads CASSPQETQYF. The CDR3 bases are TGTGCCAGCAGCCCTCAGGAGACCCAGTACTTC.

The rearrangement links TRBV7-2 to TRBJ2-3, with D unclear. Germline V gene sequence: CDR1 SGHTA, CDR2 FQGNSA. Trimming left V 5 bases short and J 4 bases short, with 10 bases between. This CDR3 region has 13 residues. The DNA for the CDR3 is TGTGCCAGCAGCACTTTTGGGTCAGATACGCAGTATTTT. As protein: CASSTFGSDTQYF.

This clone turned up a few times. Written as DNA, the CDR3 is TGCAGCGTGGACACCGGGACAGGGGTCGGGGCCAACGTCCTGACTTTC. This codes for CSVDTGTGVGANVLTF. The V gene is TRBV29-1, the J gene TRBJ2-6, with TRBD1 matching 10 bases. CDR1 and CDR2 from the germline V gene are SQVTM and ANQGSEA. This CDR3 comprises 16 residues. Losses at the gene ends were 6 bases for V and 4 bases for J; bases not matched to a gene: 9. Complete variable domain (other parts from reference TRBV29-1 and TRBJ2-6): SAVISQKPSRDICQRGTSLTIQCQVDSQVTMMFWYRQQPGQSLTLIATANQGSEATYESGFVIDKFPISRPNLTFSTLTVSNMSPEDSSIYLCSVDTGTGVGANVLTFGAGSRLTVL.

This sequence joins TRBV5-1 and TRBJ1-1, with a tentative D call TRBD1 (6 bases). CDR3 length equals 13 residues. V was pared by 3 bases and J by 4 bases, with 10 bases between. Per germline, CDR1 SGHRS and CDR2 YFSETQ. CDR3 nucleotides: TGCGCCAGCAGCTCCACAGGGCTCACTGAAGCTTTCTTT. It translates to CASSSTGLTEAFF.

The chain employs TRBV2 and TRBJ1-2, with D perhaps matching TRBD1 (6 bases). The CDR3 runs 14 residues. V lost 7 bases and J 4 bases, leaving 16 bases between the germline ends. CDR1 SNHLY and CDR2 FYNNEI come from the germline V gene. The CDR3 sequence: CASTVRGAGYGYTF. The CDR3 DNA sequence: TGTGCCAGCACCGTCCGGGGGGCGGGCTATGGCTACACCTTC.

The chain joins TRBV28 to TRBJ2-1; D is unclear. The CDR3 spans 11 residues. The V end was cut by 5 bases, the J end by 9 bases, with 8 bases between. Germline loops: CDR1 MDHEN, CDR2 SYDVKM. CDR3 nucleotide sequence: TGTGCCAGCAGTGAAGTGGTTGAGCAGTTCTTC. Its protein is CASSEVVEQFF.

This clone has more than one count but fewer than ten. V gene TRBV29-1 combines with J gene TRBJ2-5, with D tentatively TRBD1 (7 bases). The CDR3 loop spans 14 amino acids. Per the germline V gene, CDR1 is SQVTM and CDR2 is ANQGSEA. V was pared by 6 bases and J by 0 bases, with 14 bases between. For the CDR3, the DNA is TGCAGCGTGGAGGGACAGACGTACCAAGAGACCCAGTACTTC. This sequence encodes CSVEGQTYQETQYF. The full variable domain, in which reference TRBV29-1 and TRBJ2-5 provide the parts outside the CDR3, is SAVISQKPSRDICQRGTSLTIQCQVDSQVTMMFWYRQQPGQSLTLIATANQGSEATYESGFVIDKFPISRPNLTFSTLTVSNMSPEDSSIYLCSVEGQTYQETQYFGPGTRLLVL.

This rearrangement joins TRBV5-6 to TRBJ1-2; TRBD1 might be the D (6 bases). The CDR3 extends over 14 amino acids. V was clipped by 0 bases and J by 4 bases, with 10 bases between them. Germline V lookup: CDR1 SGHDT, CDR2 YYEEEE. The CDR3 protein is CASSLGLDSYGYTF. DNA of the CDR3: TGTGCCAGCAGCTTGGGGCTGGACAGCTATGGCTACACCTTC.

This clone has just one count. V is TRBV15 and J is TRBJ2-2; 9 nucleotides agree with TRBD2. V shed 1 base and J 5 bases; nucleotides not matched to a gene: 5. Per the germline V gene, CDR1 is LNHNV and CDR2 is YYDKDF (reference sequence). This CDR3 has 16 amino acids. The CDR3 spells CATSRVPSGTTGELFF. The CDR3 coding sequence is TGTGCCACCAGCAGAGTACCTAGCGGGACTACCGGGGAGCTGTTTTTT.

The count of this clone is one. The V call is TRBV7-9, the J call TRBJ2-1; D possibly corresponds to TRBD1 (6 bases). V was clipped by 5 bases and J by 7 bases, with 12 bases between them. The CDR3 is 13 residues long. The germline V gene encodes CDR1 SEHNR and CDR2 FQNEAQ (reference sequence). Here the CDR3 reads CASSPRGANEQFF. The CDR3 DNA is TGTGCCAGCAGCCCCAGGGGAGCGAATGAGCAGTTCTTC.

The gene calls are TRBV11-2 and TRBJ2-5; 8 nucleotides agree with TRBD1. In germline, CDR1 is SGHAT, CDR2 FQNNGV. The CDR3 is 13 residues long. Unmatched junction bases numbered 4, after V lost 5 bases and J lost 5 bases. CDR3 protein: CASSRQGMETQYF. CDR3 sequence (DNA): TGTGCCAGCAGCCGACAGGGGATGGAGACCCAGTACTTC.

This clone has only one observation. The CDR3 DNA sequence: TGTGCCAGCAGCGTAGCAGGCATGAACACTGAAGCTTTCTTT. Translating it yields CASSVAGMNTEAFF. This sequence joins TRBV9 and TRBJ1-1, with D unresolved. Germline-derived CDR1 and CDR2 are SGDLS and YYNGEE. This CDR3 spans 14 amino acids. V was shortened by 0 bases and J by 0 bases, with 6 bases between the two germline ends.

This clone came up once. The rearrangement links TRBV30 to TRBJ2-7, with a tentative D call TRBD1 (5 bases). The CDR3 has 12 amino acids. CDR1 is GTSNPN, CDR2 SVGIG, per germline (reference sequence). The ends were cut back, 0 bases at V and 4 bases at J, with 7 bases in the middle. CDR3 bases: TGTGCCTGGAGTGTGGGGCAGTACGAGCAGTACTTC. It codes for CAWSVGQYEQYF.

This rearrangement joins TRBV29-1 to TRBJ2-1; D possibly corresponds to TRBD2 (5 bases). CDR1 and CDR2 (germline): SQVTM, ANQGSEA. This CDR3 region has 13 residues. V lost 7 bases and J 5 bases, leaving 15 bases between the germline ends. CDR3 loop: CSARSGEDNEQFF. CDR3 DNA sequence: TGCAGCGCCCGGTCCGGGGAAGACAATGAGCAGTTCTTC.

The J gene is TRBJ2-5, the V gene TRBV28; TRBD1 might be the D (6 bases). This CDR3 has 15 residues. Trimming took 6 bases from V and 5 from J, leaving 19 bases between them. In germline, CDR1 is MDHEN, CDR2 SYDVKM. CDR3 sequence: CASRSQTGYGETQYF. The DNA for the CDR3 is TGTGCCAGCAGATCACAAACAGGGTACGGGGAGACCCAGTACTTC. The full variable domain, in which reference TRBV28 and TRBJ2-5 provide the parts outside the CDR3, is DVKVTQSSRYLVKRTGEKVFLECVQDMDHENMFWYRQDPGLGLRLIYFSYDVKMKEKGDIPEGYSVSREKKERFSLILESASTNQTSMYLCASRSQTGYGETQYFGPGTRLLVL.

This rearrangement joins TRBV2 to TRBJ2-6; D tentatively reads TRBD1 or TRBD2 (5 bases each). The CDR3 extends over 15 amino acids. Looked up from germline, CDR1 is SNHLY and CDR2 is FYNNEI. The V gene lost 3 bases and the J gene lost 2 bases, with 8 bases spanning the gap. The CDR3 loop is CASSEGETGANVLTF. CDR3 nucleotides: TGTGCCAGCAGTGAGGGGGAGACTGGGGCCAACGTCCTGACTTTC.

The chain has TRBV13 and TRBJ2-1; 12 bases fit TRBD2. The ends lost 0 bases at V and 12 bases at J; junction bases unmatched: 3. This CDR3 region has 14 residues. CDR1 PRHDT and CDR2 FYEKMQ come from the germline V gene (reference sequence). The CDR3 here is CASSLGTSGSRQFF. The CDR3 bases are TGTGCCAGCAGCTTAGGGACTAGCGGGAGTAGGCAGTTCTTC.

The J gene is TRBJ1-1, the V gene TRBV4-1, with 7 bases matching TRBD1. Germline lookup yields CDR1 MGHRA and CDR2 YSYEKL. V lost 4 bases, J lost 7 bases, and 15 bases stayed unmatched. The CDR3 is 16 residues long. The CDR3 nucleotides read TGCGCCAGCAGCCCCCGGGAACAGGGGTCTTTCGGTGAAGCTTTCTTT. Translation gives CASSPREQGSFGEAFF.